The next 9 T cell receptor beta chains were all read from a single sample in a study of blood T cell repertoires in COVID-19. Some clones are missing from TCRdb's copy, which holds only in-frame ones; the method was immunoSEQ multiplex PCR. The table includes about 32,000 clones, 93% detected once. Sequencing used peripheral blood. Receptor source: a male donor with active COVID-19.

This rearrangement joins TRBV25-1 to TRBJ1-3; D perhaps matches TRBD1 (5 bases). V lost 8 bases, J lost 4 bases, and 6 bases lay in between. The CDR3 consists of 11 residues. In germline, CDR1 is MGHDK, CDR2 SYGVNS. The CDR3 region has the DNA TGTGCCAGCGGGGGGGGAAACACCATATATTTT. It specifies CASGGGNTIYF.

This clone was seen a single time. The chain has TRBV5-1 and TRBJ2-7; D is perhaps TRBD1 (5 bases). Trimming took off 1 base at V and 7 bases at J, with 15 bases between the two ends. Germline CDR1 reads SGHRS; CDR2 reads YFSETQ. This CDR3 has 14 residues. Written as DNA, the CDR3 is TGCGCCAGCAGCTTGCACATCAGGGATGAAGAGCAGTACTTC. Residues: CASSLHIRDEEQYF.

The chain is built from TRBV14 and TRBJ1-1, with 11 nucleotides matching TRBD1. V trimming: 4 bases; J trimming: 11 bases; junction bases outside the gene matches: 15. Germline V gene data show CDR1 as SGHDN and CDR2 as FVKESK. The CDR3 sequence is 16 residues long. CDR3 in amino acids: CASSRVGTGGLGTAFF. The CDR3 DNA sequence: TGTGCCAGCAGCCGCGTAGGGACAGGGGGATTGGGCACGGCTTTCTTT.

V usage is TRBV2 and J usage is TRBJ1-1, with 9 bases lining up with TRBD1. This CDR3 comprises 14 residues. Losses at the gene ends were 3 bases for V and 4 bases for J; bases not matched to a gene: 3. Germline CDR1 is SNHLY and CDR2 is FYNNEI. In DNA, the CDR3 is TGTGCCAGCAGTGATGGACAGGGGTTCACTGAAGCTTTCTTT. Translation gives CASSDGQGFTEAFF.

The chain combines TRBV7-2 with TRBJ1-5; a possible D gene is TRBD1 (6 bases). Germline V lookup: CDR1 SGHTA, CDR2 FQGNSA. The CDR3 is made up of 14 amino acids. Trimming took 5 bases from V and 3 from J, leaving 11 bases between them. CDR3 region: CASSPGHTNQPQHF. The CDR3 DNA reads TGTGCCAGCAGCCCGGGACACACCAATCAGCCCCAGCATTTT.

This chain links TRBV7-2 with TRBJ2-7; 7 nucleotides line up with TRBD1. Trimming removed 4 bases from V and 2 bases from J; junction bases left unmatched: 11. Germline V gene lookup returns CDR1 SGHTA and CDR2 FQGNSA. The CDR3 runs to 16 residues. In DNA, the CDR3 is TGTGCCAGCAGCTGGAAGGGACAGAAACTAACCTACGAGCAGTACTTC. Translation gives CASSWKGQKLTYEQYF. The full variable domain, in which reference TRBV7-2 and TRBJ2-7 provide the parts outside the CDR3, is GAGVSQSPSNKVTEKGKDVELRCDPISGHTALYWYRQSLGQGLEFLIYFQGNSAPDKSGLPSDRFSAERTGGSVSTLTIQRTQQEDSAVYLCASSWKGQKLTYEQYFGPGTRLTVT.

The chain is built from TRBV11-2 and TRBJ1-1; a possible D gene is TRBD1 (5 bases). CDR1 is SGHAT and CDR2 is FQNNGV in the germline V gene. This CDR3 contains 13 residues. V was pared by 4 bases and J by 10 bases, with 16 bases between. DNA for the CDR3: TGTGCCAGCAGCTCGCTTGATAGGAGGGGAGCTTTCTTT. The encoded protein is CASSSLDRRGAFF.

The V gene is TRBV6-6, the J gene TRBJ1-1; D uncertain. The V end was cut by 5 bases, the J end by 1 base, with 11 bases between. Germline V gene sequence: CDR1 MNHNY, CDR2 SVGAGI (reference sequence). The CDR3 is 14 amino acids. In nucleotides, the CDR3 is TGTGCCAGCAGTCCCTCGATCGGGAACACTGAAGCTTTCTTT. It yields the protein CASSPSIGNTEAFF.

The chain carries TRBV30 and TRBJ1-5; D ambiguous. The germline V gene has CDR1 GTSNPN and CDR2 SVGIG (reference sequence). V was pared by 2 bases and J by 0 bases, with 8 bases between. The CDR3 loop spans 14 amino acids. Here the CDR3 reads CAWSLLYSNQPQHF. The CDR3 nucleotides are TGTGCCTGGAGTCTTCTTTATAGCAATCAGCCCCAGCATTTT.